This T cell receptor (beta chain) comes out of a study of T cell responses to AZD1222 COVID-19 vaccine. Concerning this clone: Distinct nucleotide sequences in the sample also encode this CDR3.

This CDR3 contains 14 residues. Trimming took 3 bases from V and 8 from J, leaving 11 bases between them. Germline CDR1 and CDR2: LNHDA and SQIVND (reference sequence). The method was immunoSEQ multiplex PCR; TCRdb's version includes in-frame clones alone and lacks a portion of them. The table has about 270,000 clones, around 92% seen once. The source of this sequence is an adult who received the AZD1222 COVID-19 vaccine. Sequencing was performed on peripheral blood, taken 28 days after the second AZD1222 dose. The gene calls are TRBV19 and TRBJ1-6, with no clear D. The CDR3 sequence is CASSITGEDSPLHF. CDR3 nucleotide sequence: TGTGCCAGTAGTATCACCGGGGAGGATTCACCCCTCCACTTT.